What follows are 14 T cell receptor beta chains derived from one specimen sequenced in a study of T cell changes during pregnancy in multiple sclerosis. Repertoires were generated with immunoSEQ multiplex PCR, while TCRdb's copy carries only in-frame clones and drops some. The data contain some 130,000 clones, roughly 97% of them singletons. The starting material was peripheral blood, obtained after pregnancy. Receptors were obtained from a female donor with multiple sclerosis, enrolled in a pregnancy study.

This chain uses TRBV30 with TRBJ1-4, with D possibly matching TRBD1 (6 bases). The CDR3 consists of 11 residues. The germline V gene encodes CDR1 GTSNPN and CDR2 SVGIG (reference sequence). V lost 2 bases to trimming and J lost 12 bases, with 10 bases between them. DNA for the CDR3: TGTGCCTGGAGTATAGGGGGGGAACTGTTTTTT. This codes for CAWSIGGELFF.

V is TRBV7-9 and J is TRBJ2-3, with 8 bases matching TRBD2. The germline V gene has CDR1 SEHNR and CDR2 FQNEAQ (reference sequence). The CDR3 is made up of 16 amino acids. V lost 4 bases, J lost 6 bases, and 12 bases stayed unmatched. CDR3 sequence: CASSSNILAAEDTQYF. In DNA, the CDR3 is TGTGCCAGCAGCTCAAACATACTAGCGGCGGAGGATACGCAGTATTTT.

V is TRBV2 and J is TRBJ2-2; possibly TRBD2 for D (5 bases). The CDR3 covers 14 residues. V lost 6 bases and J 8 bases, leaving 16 bases between the germline ends. The germline gives CDR1 SNHLY, CDR2 FYNNEI. In nucleotides, the CDR3 is TGTGCCAGCAGCGAGGGAGTATCACCGGGGGAGCTGTTTTTT. This sequence encodes CASSEGVSPGELFF.

A few counts support this clone. The chain has TRBV7-8 and TRBJ2-6, with a weak D call TRBD2 (5 bases). V was shortened by 1 base and J by 2 bases, with 6 bases between the two germline ends. The CDR3 contains 15 residues. CDR1 and CDR2 (germline): SGHVS, FQNEAQ. The CDR3 bases are TGTGCCAGCAGCTTAGGAGCGGCTGGGGCCAACGTCCTGACTTTC. Its translation: CASSLGAAGANVLTF.

This clone is a singleton in its sample. The gene calls are TRBV28 and TRBJ1-2, with 8 bases identical to TRBD1. With 3 bases clipped from V and 5 bases from J, the junction kept 8 bases outside the gene matches. Germline V gene sequence: CDR1 MDHEN, CDR2 SYDVKM. This CDR3 comprises 15 residues. CDR3 sequence (DNA): TGTGCCAGCAGTTTCGGGCAGGGGGCGCGGTATGGCTACACCTTC. Encoded protein: CASSFGQGARYGYTF.

The genes are TRBV18 and TRBJ2-4; 9 bases align to TRBD1. The CDR3 sequence is 16 residues long. The V and J ends lost 3 bases and 3 bases, in that order; junction bases with no gene match: 6. CDR1 is KGHSH, CDR2 LQKENI, per germline. This CDR3 reads CASSPDRGSVKNIQYF. As DNA, the CDR3 is TGTGCCAGCTCACCGGACAGGGGATCGGTCAAAAACATTCAGTACTTC.

CDR3 bases: TGTGCCAGTAGGGGGGGAGGGCCTCAGCCGGGCCAAGAGACCCAGTACTTC. It yields the protein CASRGGGPQPGQETQYF. The chain is built from TRBV19 and TRBJ2-5; 7 nucleotides align to TRBD2. V was clipped by 6 bases and J by 1 base; unmatched bases: 14. This CDR3 is 17 amino acids long. Germline V gives CDR1 LNHDA, CDR2 SQIVND (reference sequence).

The V gene is TRBV15, the J gene TRBJ2-1; D is ambiguous. CDR3 length equals 17 residues. In germline, CDR1 is LNHNV, CDR2 YYDKDF (reference sequence). Trimming removed 0 bases at V and 5 bases at J, with 17 bases between. DNA of the CDR3: TGTGCCACCAGCAGAGATATGTTGGCGGTTAGACACAATGAGCAGTTCTTC. Protein: CATSRDMLAVRHNEQFF.

As to this clone: One end of the junction does not line up with germline, which may come from a read error. The V gene is TRBV13, the J gene TRBJ2-7, with 11 bases lining up with TRBD2. Germline CDR1 and CDR2: PRHDT and FYEKMQ (reference sequence). The CDR3 is 14 amino acids. The CDR3 DNA reads TGTGCCAGCAGATTAGCGGGAGGGCCCTACGAGCAGTACTTC. It codes for CASRLAGGPYEQYF.

This clone appeared once. The chain is built from TRBV13 and TRBJ2-1; D is perhaps TRBD2 (6 bases). CDR3 length: 15 residues. Trimming took 5 bases from V and 1 from J, leaving 12 bases between them. Per the germline V gene, CDR1 is PRHDT and CDR2 is FYEKMQ (reference sequence). The CDR3 loop reads CASSPGLTSYNEQFF. In nucleotides, the CDR3 is TGTGCCAGCAGCCCGGGACTTACGTCCTACAATGAGCAGTTCTTC.

The J gene is TRBJ1-5, the V gene TRBV2; D gene unclear. V was shortened by 1 base and J by 4 bases, with 8 bases between the two germline ends. The CDR3 contains 14 residues. The germline V gene encodes CDR1 SNHLY and CDR2 FYNNEI. CDR3 sequence: CASSEGALNQPQHF. CDR3 sequence (DNA): TGTGCCAGCAGTGAAGGGGCCCTAAATCAGCCCCAGCATTTT.

The rearrangement joins TRBV4-1 to TRBJ2-7; 7 positions agree with TRBD1. The trim removed 5 bases at V and 5 bases at J, leaving 9 bases unmatched. The CDR3 totals 14 residues. Germline-derived CDR1 and CDR2 are MGHRA and YSYEKL. CDR3 amino acids: CASSTRQGVNEQYF. CDR3 coding DNA: TGCGCCAGCAGCACCCGACAGGGAGTCAACGAGCAGTACTTC.

This clone appeared once. This sequence joins TRBV7-6 and TRBJ2-4; possible D gene TRBD1, 6 bases. Germline lookup yields CDR1 SGHVS and CDR2 FNYEAQ. The CDR3 is 15 residues long. Deletions cut 2 bases from V and 2 bases from J, with 10 bases between. The CDR3 coding sequence is TGTGCCAGCAGCTTATACCAGGGGCCCAAAAACATTCAGTACTTC. Encoded protein: CASSLYQGPKNIQYF. Supplemented by reference TRBV7-6 and TRBJ2-4, the full variable domain reads GAGVSQSPRYKVTKRGQDVALRCDPISGHVSLYWYRQALGQGPEFLTYFNYEAQQDKSGLPNDRFSAERPEGSISTLTIQRTEQRDSAMYRCASSLYQGPKNIQYFGAGTRLSVL.

The V gene is TRBV4-2, the J gene TRBJ2-6; D call uncertain. Germline-derived CDR1 and CDR2 are LGHNA and YNFKEQ. V was pared by 0 bases and J by 0 bases, with 6 bases between. This CDR3 is 16 amino acids long. The CDR3 sequence: CASSQDSNSGANVLTF. In nucleotides, the CDR3 is TGTGCCAGCAGCCAAGATAGCAACTCTGGGGCCAACGTCCTGACTTTC.